Listed here are 24 T cell receptor beta chains from one sample, sequenced in a study of CD8 T cells in ankylosing spondylitis. TCRdb itself ran the 5' RACE reads through MiXCR, one entry per CDR3 protein. The sample records about 540,000 distinct CDR3 sequences, roughly 12% being singletons. General study findings and limits: Fewer than ten highly homologous variants made up a TCR beta motif that seemed to typify ankylosing spondylitis blood.

These receptors have no known antigen. The sequenced sample was blood, either unsorted or a sorted T cell fraction (not recorded which). The receptors were sampled from a male donor with ankylosing spondylitis.

The V gene is TRBV11-2, the J gene TRBJ2-3; 10 nucleotides line up with TRBD2. Per germline, CDR1 SGHAT and CDR2 FQNNGV. The CDR3 totals 18 residues. Losses at the gene ends were 5 bases for V and 1 base for J; bases not matched to a gene: 12. CDR3: CASSARGLAGVRTDTQYF. CDR3 sequence (DNA): TGTGCCAGCAGCGCCAGGGGCCTAGCGGGAGTGCGCACAGATACGCAGTATTTT.

This clonotype came up a few times. The J gene is TRBJ1-1, the V gene TRBV10-3, with a possible D match to TRBD1 (5 bases). V was pared by 3 bases and J by 4 bases, with 18 bases between. CDR1 ENHRY and CDR2 SYGVKD come from the germline V gene. The CDR3 extends over 16 amino acids. DNA of the CDR3: TGTGCCATCAGTGATTCCCGGGGGGGTGGGGTCACTGAAGCTTTCTTT. Amino acid sequence: CAISDSRGGGVTEAFF.

This clonotype occurred a few times. V is TRBV5-1 and J is TRBJ1-1, with D unresolved. Germline CDR1 is SGHRS and CDR2 is YFSETQ. The CDR3 has 13 residues. Trimming shortened V by 0 bases and J by 6 bases, and 9 bases separated the two germline ends. CDR3 nucleotides: TGCGCCAGCAGCTTGGACTTAGCGGCTGAAGCTTTCTTT. This sequence encodes CASSLDLAAEAFF.

The J gene is TRBJ2-1, the V gene TRBV7-2, with 9 bases aligning to TRBD1. V was pared by 3 bases and J by 9 bases, with 12 bases of the junction left unmatched. Germline V CDR1 and CDR2: SGHTA, FQGNSA. The CDR3 has 16 residues. In DNA form, the CDR3 reads TGTGCCAGCAGCTTCTTGGGACAGGGATTTTACGCTGAGCAGTTCTTC. Its translation: CASSFLGQGFYAEQFF.

Notes on this clonotype: One end of the junction fails to match germline, which may point to a read error. The V and J genes are TRBV5-5 and TRBJ2-4; 9 bases are shared with TRBD2. The CDR3 runs 12 residues. Germline-derived CDR1 and CDR2 are SGHKS and YYEKEE (reference sequence). In DNA form, the CDR3 reads TGTGCCAGCAGCTTGAATGGCGGGAGGGTGCACTTC. This codes for CASSLNGGRVHF.

This chain links TRBV5-1 with TRBJ2-2, with unresolved D. V gave up 2 bases and J gave up 3 bases, with 14 bases separating them. The length of the CDR3 is 16 residues. The germline V gene encodes CDR1 SGHRS and CDR2 YFSETQ. The CDR3 nucleotides read TGCGCCAGCAGCTTCCAGGACCCTGTGGACACCGGGGAGCTGTTTTTT. This sequence encodes CASSFQDPVDTGELFF.

A few counts support this clonotype. This chain links TRBV11-2 with TRBJ1-1; tentative D call: TRBD1 (6 bases). The germline V gene encodes CDR1 SGHAT and CDR2 FQNNGV. The CDR3 loop spans 15 amino acids. Trimming stripped 4 bases from V and 5 bases from J, with 17 bases between. The CDR3 DNA reads TGTGCCAGCAGCTCCTCCCGGGGGGCAGGGACTGAAGCTTTCTTT. Residues: CASSSSRGAGTEAFF.

This clonotype was seen repeatedly, ten times or more. V gene TRBV7-9 combines with J gene TRBJ2-1; no clear D gene. Germline-derived CDR1 and CDR2 are SEHNR and FQNEAQ (reference sequence). CDR3 length: 11 amino acids. Deletions cut 5 bases from V and 12 bases from J, with 11 bases between. The CDR3 DNA is TGTGCCAGCAGCCCCTCGTGGGGGCAGTTCTTC. Translation gives CASSPSWGQFF.

This clonotype came up a few times. J is TRBJ2-5 and V is TRBV20-1; either TRBD1 or TRBD2 may fit D (6 bases each). The V gene's germline CDR1 is DFQATT and CDR2 SNEGSKA (reference sequence). The CDR3 extends over 16 amino acids. The ends were cut back, 2 bases at V and 5 bases at J, with 21 bases in the middle. The chain's CDR3 is CSARTTRPRGDETQYF. CDR3 DNA: TGCAGTGCTAGAACCACCAGACCAAGGGGGGATGAGACCCAGTACTTC.

The chain links TRBV5-1 to TRBJ2-7; 14 positions match TRBD2. Germline assignment: CDR1 SGHRS and CDR2 YFSETQ. With 4 bases clipped from V and 5 bases from J, the junction kept 2 bases outside the gene matches. The CDR3 extends over 14 amino acids. The CDR3 reads CASSGTSGRHEQYF. The CDR3 bases are TGCGCCAGCAGCGGGACTAGCGGGAGACACGAGCAGTACTTC.

This clonotype has more than one count but fewer than ten. This chain joins TRBV5-1 and TRBJ2-3, with 7 bases that match TRBD2. The length of the CDR3 is 14 residues. Trimming at V came to 4 bases and at J to 5 bases, leaving 7 bases not matched to a gene. The germline CDR1 and CDR2 sequences are SGHRS and YFSETQ. The CDR3 region has the DNA TGCGCCAGCAGCCCCGGACTAGGCGGAGATACGCAGTATTTT. Its protein is CASSPGLGGDTQYF.

This clonotype appeared many times. This chain links TRBV12-3 or TRBV12-4 with TRBJ2-3, with a tentative D call TRBD2 (5 bases). The ends were cut back, 7 bases at V and 2 bases at J, with 19 bases in the middle. The CDR3 is 16 residues long. The CDR3 region is CASTLDRAAPTDTQYF. The CDR3 DNA reads TGTGCCAGCACCCTCGATCGAGCGGCACCCACAGATACGCAGTATTTT.

V gene TRBV12-3 or TRBV12-4 combines with J gene TRBJ2-3, with 7 bases that match TRBD2. V lost 10 bases to trimming and J lost 1 base; unmatched junction nucleotides: 14. The CDR3 consists of 16 residues. The CDR3: CATPRSPSGRTDTQYF. The CDR3 DNA reads TGTGCCACCCCCCGGTCCCCTAGCGGACGCACAGATACGCAGTATTTT.

The rearrangement joins TRBV5-4 to TRBJ2-1; TRBD1 agrees at 7 bases. Germline V gene data show CDR1 as SGHNT and CDR2 as YYREEE (reference sequence). J gave up 12 bases and V 6 bases, and 27 bases lay outside the gene matches. This CDR3 comprises 18 residues. CDR3: CASTPGGNSGAERSGQFF. CDR3 DNA sequence: TGTGCCAGCACCCCAGGGGGTAACTCCGGAGCTGAGAGAAGTGGGCAGTTCTTC.

The sample holds a few counts of this clonotype. The chain recombines TRBV29-1 with TRBJ2-1; 8 nucleotides line up with TRBD1. This CDR3 is 14 amino acids long. Germline V CDR1 and CDR2: SQVTM, ANQGSEA. Trimming at V came to 4 bases and at J to 3 bases, leaving 5 bases not matched to a gene. In nucleotides, the CDR3 is TGCAGCGTTGTCCGAGACAGGGGCTACAATGAGCAGTTCTTC. The encoded protein is CSVVRDRGYNEQFF.

The J gene is TRBJ2-7, the V gene TRBV19, with TRBD2 identical over 13 bases. CDR3 length: 16 residues. Germline CDR1 reads LNHDA; CDR2 reads SQIVND (reference sequence). V lost 5 bases to trimming and J lost 0 bases; unmatched junction nucleotides: 4. The CDR3 here is CASSSWTSGSSYEQYF. CDR3 sequence (DNA): TGTGCCAGTAGTTCCTGGACTAGCGGGAGCTCCTACGAGCAGTACTTC.

This clonotype was observed a handful of times. The CDR3 DNA reads as TGTGCCAGCAGCTTAATCGGCGCAGCTGGCTACACCTTC. Translation: CASSLIGAAGYTF. The rearrangement joins TRBV7-2 to TRBJ1-2; D gene unclear. This CDR3 is 13 amino acids long. Germline lookup yields CDR1 SGHTA and CDR2 FQGNSA. Trimming cost V 2 bases and J 7 bases, with 11 bases left between them.

A few counts support this clonotype. This chain links TRBV20-1 with TRBJ1-1; D call uncertain. Germline CDR1 reads DFQATT; CDR2 reads SNEGSKA (reference sequence). The CDR3 is made up of 11 amino acids. The ends were cut back, 6 bases at V and 4 bases at J, with 9 bases in the middle. The CDR3 reads CSAAQSTEAFF. The CDR3 DNA follows: TGCAGTGCCGCTCAGAGCACTGAAGCTTTCTTT.

In this sample, this clonotype turned up a few times. V and J are TRBV27 and TRBJ2-7; the D is unclear. Germline lookup yields CDR1 MNHEY and CDR2 SMNVEV (reference sequence). V shed 0 bases and J shed 0 bases, with 9 bases lying between them. The CDR3 extends over 15 amino acids. The DNA of the CDR3 is TGTGCCAGCAGTTTATCGGAACAGCCCTCCTACGAGCAGTACTTC. Translation: CASSLSEQPSYEQYF.

The chain has TRBV5-4 and TRBJ2-1; D is perhaps TRBD1 (5 bases). Trimming left V 0 bases short and J 10 bases short, with 8 bases between. The CDR3 is 12 amino acids. Germline loops: CDR1 SGHNT, CDR2 YYREEE (reference sequence). The CDR3 DNA follows: TGTGCCAGCAGCTTGGGACAGAGCGAGCAGTTCTTC. It translates to CASSLGQSEQFF.

This clonotype showed up just a few times. J is TRBJ1-3 and V is TRBV7-6; weak D call: TRBD1 (5 bases). The V gene lost 0 bases and the J gene lost 2 bases, with 17 bases spanning the gap. The germline gives CDR1 SGHVS, CDR2 FNYEAQ. The CDR3 has 18 amino acids. The CDR3 sequence: CASSLATFVGGTGNTIYF. CDR3 bases: TGTGCCAGCAGCTTAGCAACCTTTGTGGGGGGAACTGGAAACACCATATATTTT.

This rearrangement joins TRBV4-2 to TRBJ1-6, with 9 positions matching TRBD1. Germline trimming cut 0 bases from V and 7 bases from J; bases unmatched to any gene: 7. Germline-derived CDR1 and CDR2 are LGHNA and YNFKEQ. The CDR3 is made up of 17 amino acids. The CDR3 nucleotides are TGTGCCAGCAGCCAAGAATTGGGACAGGGTAAAAATTCACCCCTCCACTTT. Its translation is CASSQELGQGKNSPLHF.

In its sample, this clonotype was seen a few times. The chain carries TRBV12-3 or TRBV12-4 and TRBJ2-2; 8 nucleotides line up with TRBD2. CDR3 length: 15 residues. J was trimmed by 3 bases and V by 5 bases; bases with no gene match: 5. DNA for the CDR3: TGTGCCAGCAGTCTGACTAGCGACTACACCGGGGAGCTGTTTTTT. Translated, it gives CASSLTSDYTGELFF.

This clonotype was counted a few times. V gene TRBV28 combines with J gene TRBJ1-4; no reliable D call. V lost 4 bases and J lost 0, with 6 bases in between. From germline, CDR1 is MDHEN and CDR2 SYDVKM. The CDR3 is made up of 14 amino acids. CDR3 amino acids: CASSSGATNEKLFF. The CDR3, as DNA: TGTGCCAGCAGTTCGGGTGCAACTAATGAAAAACTGTTTTTT.